Each of the 7 T cell receptor beta chains below was sequenced from the same sample in a study of OX40 agonist ivuxolimab in advanced cancers. Sequencing was performed with immunoSEQ multiplex PCR; in TCRdb, only in-frame clones are kept and a portion is missing. This sample yields 50,000 or so clones, of which around four fifths are seen a single time; roughly 12% belongs to the top ten. This material consisted of CD4+ or CD8+ T cells sorted from blood, taken in a trial of the OX40 agonist ivuxolimab. The receptor set was obtained from an adult with an advanced solid tumor such as melanoma, head and neck, liver or kidney cancer.

This clone has ten or more counts. CDR3 DNA: TGCGCCAGCAGCCAGACATCTACCTCCTACGAGCAGTACTTC. Its translation is CASSQTSTSYEQYF. The chain employs TRBV4-3 and TRBJ2-7, with unresolved D. Germline-derived CDR1 and CDR2 are LGHNA and YSLEER. This CDR3 is built from 14 residues. Trimming stripped 3 bases from V and 0 bases from J, with 9 bases between.

V is TRBV6-6 and J is TRBJ2-7; no clear D gene. V was trimmed by 9 bases and J by 2 bases, leaving 14 bases between them. The CDR3 has 13 amino acids. CDR1 and CDR2 (germline): MNHNY, SVGAGI (reference sequence). CDR3 in DNA: TGTGCCAGTACCGGGTCATGGCCCTACGAGCAGTACGTC. Translated: CASTGSWPYEQYV.

Comment on this clone: An end of the junction differs from the germline gene, which may be a read error. The gene calls are TRBV18 and TRBJ2-7, with 9 bases fitting TRBD2. Looked up from germline, CDR1 is KGHSH and CDR2 is LQKENI. The CDR3 runs 14 residues. As DNA, the CDR3 is TGTGCCAGCTCACCAGGGACTAGCTCTACCTTCCTCACCTTC. It codes for CASSPGTSSTFLTF. The variable domain in full, completed from reference TRBV18 and TRBJ2-7, reads NAGVMQNPRHLVRRRGQEARLRCSPMKGHSHVYWYRQLPEEGLKFMVYLQKENIIDESGMPKERFSAEFPKEGPSILRIQQVVRGDSAAYFCASSPGTSSTFLTFGPGTRLTVT.

This chain connects TRBV7-9 to TRBJ2-3, with D unclear. Germline V lookup: CDR1 SEHNR, CDR2 FQNEAQ (reference sequence). Trimming took off 3 bases at V and 2 bases at J, with 12 bases between the two ends. This CDR3 contains 15 residues. The chain's CDR3 is CASSLGIVFTDTQYF. CDR3 DNA sequence: TGTGCCAGCAGCTTGGGAATAGTGTTCACAGATACGCAGTATTTT.

This sequence joins TRBV27 and TRBJ1-2; 9 bases match TRBD1. The CDR3 spans 15 residues. Germline trimming cut 5 bases from V and 6 bases from J; bases unmatched to any gene: 10. The germline V gene has CDR1 MNHEY and CDR2 SMNVEV (reference sequence). The CDR3 DNA reads as TGTGCCAGCAGTCCCCCCCCGGGACAGGGAAATGGCTACACCTTC. Residues: CASSPPPGQGNGYTF.

The V call is TRBV7-2, the J call TRBJ2-5; D gene ambiguous. Judging by the DNA end, TRBJ2-7 fits better; the J call may be wrong. This CDR3 has 15 residues. Germline loops: CDR1 SGHTA, CDR2 FQGNSA. The CDR3 sequence is CASSFDFRVSYEQYF. CDR3 sequence (DNA): TGTGCCAGCAGCTTCGATTTCCGGGTCTCCTACGAGCAGTACTTC.

The chain is built from TRBV6-4 and TRBJ2-1; D perhaps matches TRBD1 (5 bases). Germline V gene lookup returns CDR1 MRHNA and CDR2 SNTAGT. Trimming took off 4 bases at V and 5 bases at J, with 9 bases between the two ends. The CDR3 extends over 13 amino acids. The CDR3 loop reads CASSVSQDNEQFF. DNA of the CDR3: TGTGCCAGCAGTGTCTCACAGGACAATGAGCAGTTCTTC.